This TCR beta chain stems from a study of blood T cell repertoires in COVID-19. Method: immunoSEQ multiplex PCR; TCRdb's copy keeps in-frame clones and lacks some. The table has approximately 70,000 clones, about 87% seen once. The germline CDR1 and CDR2 sequences are DFQATT and SNEGSKA (reference sequence). With V trimmed by 7 bases and J by 5 bases, 4 bases remained unmatched. This CDR3 has 11 amino acids. The TCR comes from a woman older than 75 with active COVID-19. The sequenced material came from peripheral blood. The genes are TRBV20-1 and TRBJ1-2; 7 nucleotides line up with TRBD1. The CDR3 coding sequence is TGCAGTGGAAGACAGGGATATGGCTACACCTTC. Its protein is CSGRQGYGYTF.